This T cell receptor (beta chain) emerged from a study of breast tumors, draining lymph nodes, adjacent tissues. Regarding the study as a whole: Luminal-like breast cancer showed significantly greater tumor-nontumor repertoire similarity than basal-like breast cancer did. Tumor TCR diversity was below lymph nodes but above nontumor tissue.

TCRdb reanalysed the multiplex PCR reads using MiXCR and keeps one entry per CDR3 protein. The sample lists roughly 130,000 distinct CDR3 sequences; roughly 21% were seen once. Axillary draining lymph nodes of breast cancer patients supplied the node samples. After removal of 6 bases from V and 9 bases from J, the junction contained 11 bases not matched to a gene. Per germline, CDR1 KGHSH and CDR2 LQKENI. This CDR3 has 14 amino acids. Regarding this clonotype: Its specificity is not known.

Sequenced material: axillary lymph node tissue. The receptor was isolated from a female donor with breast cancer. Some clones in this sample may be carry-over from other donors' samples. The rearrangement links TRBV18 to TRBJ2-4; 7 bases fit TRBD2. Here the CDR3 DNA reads TGTGCCAGCTCCGCAGACCGGGAGGACCCCATTCAGTACTTC. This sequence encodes CASSADREDPIQYF.